This TCR beta chain derives from a study of molecular identifiers for immune sequencing clone quantification. This clonotype was detected only a few times. CDR1 and CDR2 (germline): MNHEY, SMNVEV (reference sequence). This CDR3 is 15 amino acids long. V lost 5 bases to trimming and J lost 2 bases, with 16 bases between them. TCRdb used MiXCR to reprocess the PCR reads, holding one entry per CDR3 protein. The profile covers over 55,000 distinct CDR3 sequences, with less than 20% appearing a single time and approximately 1.5% taken by the ten largest. This receptor was obtained from a human donor in good health. Some libraries in this study had Jurkat cell RNA spiked in. Sequencing input: naive CD8+ T cells from blood, with Jurkat cell RNA spiked in. As for subset: FACS-sorted CD8+CD4-CCR7+CD45RA+ naive T cells. The J gene is TRBJ2-7, the V gene TRBV27, with a tentative D call TRBD2 (5 bases). CDR3 region: CASSPTRAGTYEQYF. In DNA form, the CDR3 reads TGTGCCAGCAGTCCCACCCGCGCCGGGACCTACGAGCAGTACTTC.